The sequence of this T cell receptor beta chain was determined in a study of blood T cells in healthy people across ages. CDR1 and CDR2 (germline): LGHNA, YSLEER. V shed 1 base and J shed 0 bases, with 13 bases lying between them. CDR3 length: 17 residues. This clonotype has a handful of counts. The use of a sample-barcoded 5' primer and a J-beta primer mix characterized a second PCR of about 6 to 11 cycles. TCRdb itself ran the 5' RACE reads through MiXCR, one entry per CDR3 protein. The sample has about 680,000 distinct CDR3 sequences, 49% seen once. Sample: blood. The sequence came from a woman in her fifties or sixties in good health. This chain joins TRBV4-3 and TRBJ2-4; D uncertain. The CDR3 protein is CASSQGYPQVAKNIQYF. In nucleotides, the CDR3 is TGCGCCAGCAGCCAAGGCTACCCCCAAGTAGCCAAAAACATTCAGTACTTC.